This T cell receptor (beta chain) was observed in a study of T-cell reconstitution after alpha-beta-depleted transplantation in children. CDR3 length: 17 residues. J lost 4 bases, V lost 0 bases, and 10 bases had no gene match. Germline loops: CDR1 DFQATT, CDR2 SNEGSKA (reference sequence). Unique molecular identifiers tagged the TCRbeta library. Each CDR3 protein is one row after TCRdb ran MiXCR on the PCR reads. The sample shows around 450,000 distinct CDR3 sequences, 43% of them seen only once. The input for sequencing was PBMCs, taken before TCRalphabeta/CD19-depleted stem cell transplant. The receptor was isolated from a girl under 10 years old with aplastic anemia, due to receive a stem cell transplant. The V gene is TRBV20-1, the J gene TRBJ2-1; 9 bases are a match to TRBD2. The CDR3 loop reads CSARDRGTSGPYNEQFF. The CDR3 DNA is TGCAGTGCTAGAGATCGGGGTACTAGCGGGCCATACAATGAGCAGTTCTTC.